Following are 4 T cell receptor beta chains from one sample sequenced in a study of blood T cell repertoires in COVID-19. Some clones are missing from TCRdb's copy, which holds only in-frame ones; the method was immunoSEQ multiplex PCR. The sample lists roughly 300,000 clones; roughly 87% were seen once. Sequences were obtained from peripheral blood. The receptors here all came from a man younger than 35 with active or convalescent COVID-19.

The chain combines TRBV4-3 with TRBJ2-1; 11 nucleotides align to TRBD1. In germline, CDR1 is LGHNA, CDR2 YSLEER. The CDR3 has 19 amino acids. The V and J ends lost 4 bases and 5 bases, in that order; junction bases with no gene match: 16. Here the CDR3 DNA reads TGCGCCAGCAGCCCCCGGGACAGGGGGGTTCGGGGTCCTGACAATGAGCAGTTCTTC. Translating gives CASSPRDRGVRGPDNEQFF.

J is TRBJ1-5 and V is TRBV7-8; unclear D gene. The CDR3 covers 15 residues. The ends were cut back, 5 bases at V and 3 bases at J, with 14 bases in the middle. Germline loops: CDR1 SGHVS, CDR2 FQNEAQ. The DNA for the CDR3 is TGTGCCAGCAGCCAAACCGAACAGAACAATCAGCCCCAGCATTTT. It encodes CASSQTEQNNQPQHF.

This sequence joins TRBV7-9 and TRBJ1-5; 9 bases are a match to TRBD1. The CDR3 totals 18 residues. V trimming: 0 bases; J trimming: 0 bases; junction bases outside the gene matches: 6. Germline V gene sequence: CDR1 SEHNR, CDR2 FQNEAQ (reference sequence). The CDR3 reads CASSLALPGQGSNQPQHF. CDR3 DNA: TGTGCCAGCAGCTTAGCCCTGCCGGGACAGGGTAGCAATCAGCCCCAGCATTTT.

The chain is built from TRBV18 and TRBJ2-7, with 8 bases lining up with TRBD1. V was clipped by 4 bases and J by 3 bases; unmatched bases: 5. From germline, CDR1 is KGHSH and CDR2 LQKENI. The CDR3 totals 14 residues. The CDR3: CASSLQGQVYEQYF. The CDR3 DNA reads as TGTGCCAGCTCACTCCAGGGACAGGTCTACGAGCAGTACTTC.